These 22 T cell receptor beta chains were sequenced from one sample in a study of T cells of healthy individuals. A single record per CDR3 protein comes from TCRdb applying MiXCR to the 5' RACE reads. The sample contains about 82,000 distinct CDR3 sequences, about 5% of which appear only once. These TCRs come from a female donor in good health.

V is TRBV12-3 or TRBV12-4 and J is TRBJ2-2; TRBD2 might be the D (6 bases). Between the trimmed V and J ends, which lost 7 bases and 0 bases, there was a span of 15 bases. This CDR3 comprises 16 residues. The DNA of the CDR3 is TGTGCCAGCATTCACCGCGGGACTTCGAACACCGGGGAGCTGTTTTTT. It encodes CASIHRGTSNTGELFF.

The V call is TRBV7-9, the J call TRBJ2-4, with 7 bases matching TRBD1. V shed 4 bases, J shed 3 bases, and the junction held 15 bases outside the gene matches. Looked up from germline, CDR1 is SEHNR and CDR2 is FQNEAQ (reference sequence). There are 18 residues in the CDR3. The CDR3 sequence: CASSSHPRDRADKNIQYF. The CDR3 bases are TGTGCCAGCAGCTCCCATCCCCGAGACAGGGCGGACAAAAACATTCAGTACTTC.

This chain connects TRBV12-3 or TRBV12-4 to TRBJ2-7; 9 bases align to TRBD1. The junction had 10 bases not matched to a gene; V was cut back by 4 bases and J by 3 bases. The CDR3 has 16 amino acids. The CDR3 region is CASSSDRDRADYEQYF. Written as DNA, the CDR3 is TGTGCCAGCAGTTCCGACCGGGACAGGGCTGACTACGAGCAGTACTTC.

The sample holds many counts of this clonotype. The chain carries TRBV7-2 and TRBJ1-4; D ambiguous. The CDR3 sequence is 11 residues long. The germline CDR1 and CDR2 sequences are SGHTA and FQGNSA. Trimming cost V 5 bases and J 5 bases, with 3 bases left between them. CDR3 DNA sequence: TGTGCCAGCAGCATGAATGAAAAACTGTTTTTT. Translating gives CASSMNEKLFF.

This clonotype was seen at least ten times. The chain couples TRBV20-1 to TRBJ1-1; no clear D gene. Trimming stripped 0 bases from V and 11 bases from J, with 16 bases between. The CDR3 is 13 residues long. CDR1 DFQATT and CDR2 SNEGSKA come from the germline V gene (reference sequence). The CDR3 reads CSARDLGRPTAFF. In DNA form, the CDR3 reads TGCAGTGCTAGAGATCTCGGCAGGCCCACTGCTTTCTTT.

In regard to this clonotype: A much larger clonotype is one base distant, so this may be a read error. The chain uses TRBV6-5 and TRBJ2-5; TRBD1 matches 7 bases. The V gene's germline CDR1 is MNHEY and CDR2 SVGAGI. V dropped 6 bases and J dropped 5; count of bases not matched to a gene: 12. The CDR3 is 15 amino acids. CDR3 DNA: TGTGCCAGCAGCATCGGGACAGTTCCTCAGGAGACCCAGTACTTC. Translated, it gives CASSIGTVPQETQYF.

This clonotype has ten or more counts. CDR3 sequence: CASSAQQGAETQYF. CDR3 DNA sequence: TGTGCCAGCAGCGCACAACAGGGGGCCGAGACCCAGTACTTC. V is TRBV7-9 and J is TRBJ2-5, with TRBD1 identical over 9 bases. J was trimmed by 5 bases and V by 5 bases; bases with no gene match: 6. The CDR3 loop spans 14 amino acids. In germline, CDR1 is SEHNR, CDR2 FQNEAQ (reference sequence).

The rearrangement uses TRBV5-1 and TRBJ2-1; the match to TRBD2 covers 11 bases. The V segment lost 4 bases and the J segment 6 bases; nucleotides outside the gene matches: 9. CDR1 SGHRS and CDR2 YFSETQ come from the germline V gene. The CDR3 runs 16 residues. CDR3 residues: CASSLLLAGEVNEQFF. CDR3 coding DNA: TGCGCCAGCAGCCTTTTACTAGCGGGAGAAGTCAATGAGCAGTTCTTC.

This clonotype was detected many times. The chain carries TRBV27 and TRBJ2-2; D not resolved. There are 14 residues in the CDR3. The germline CDR1 and CDR2 sequences are MNHEY and SMNVEV (reference sequence). Trimming shortened V by 2 bases and J by 1 base, and 5 bases separated the two germline ends. CDR3 nucleotide sequence: TGTGCCAGCAGTTTAGCCAAGAACACCGGGGAGCTGTTTTTT. Translated: CASSLAKNTGELFF.

This clonotype was counted many times. This sequence joins TRBV4-2 and TRBJ2-1; weak D call: TRBD2 (6 bases). The length of the CDR3 is 17 residues. Germline lookup yields CDR1 LGHNA and CDR2 YNFKEQ. V gave up 3 bases and J gave up 9 bases, with 24 bases separating them. The CDR3 protein is CASSHRYGRAADREQFF. The CDR3 bases are TGTGCCAGCAGCCATCGGTACGGGAGAGCAGCAGATCGTGAGCAGTTCTTC.

This clonotype occurred a few times. Germline and junction disagree at one end, which may indicate a read error. The J gene is TRBJ1-2, the V gene TRBV4-3; 7 bases map to TRBD1. The CDR3 runs to 17 residues. Per the germline V gene, CDR1 is LGHNA and CDR2 is YSLEER. The DNA of the CDR3 is TGCGCCAGCAGCCAAGAACGAAGGGGGCGCGGCGATGGCGGCTACGCCTTC. Its translation: CASSQERRGRGDGGYAF.

This clonotype was counted a few times. This chain uses TRBV28 with TRBJ1-2; 7 nucleotides match TRBD1. The V and J ends lost 3 bases and 5 bases, in that order; junction bases with no gene match: 6. Germline loops: CDR1 MDHEN, CDR2 SYDVKM. The CDR3 is 14 amino acids. CDR3 protein: CASSFRDRTYGYTF. CDR3 nucleotide sequence: TGTGCCAGCAGTTTCCGGGACAGAACTTATGGCTACACCTTC.

This clonotype was seen many times. The CDR3 bases are TGTGCCAGCAGTTACTCGTATGTGGCAGGGGCCGTCACGCAGTATTTT. As protein: CASSYSYVAGAVTQYF. The chain is built from TRBV6-5 and TRBJ2-3, with D tentatively TRBD1 (6 bases). The CDR3 extends over 16 amino acids. Per the germline V gene, CDR1 is MNHEY and CDR2 is SVGAGI. V was clipped by 0 bases and J by 9 bases, with 19 bases between them.

In this sample, this clonotype turned up many times. Germline and junction disagree at one end, which may indicate a read error. V usage is TRBV2 and J usage is TRBJ1-4; TRBD1 might be the D (6 bases). The CDR3 spans 12 residues. Germline CDR1 reads SNHLY; CDR2 reads FYNNEI. Here the CDR3 DNA reads TGTGCCAGCAGTGAGGGACCGGACAGAGAGATTTTT. Its translation is CASSEGPDREIF.

This clonotype was observed many times. The chain combines TRBV20-1 with TRBJ2-3, with 7 bases identical to TRBD1. The germline V gene encodes CDR1 DFQATT and CDR2 SNEGSKA (reference sequence). Trimming at V came to 4 bases and at J to 3 bases, leaving 7 bases not matched to a gene. The CDR3 is 14 residues long. CDR3 DNA sequence: TGCAGTGCTATCTTAGGGGGCGCGACAGATACGCAGTATTTT. Translating it yields CSAILGGATDTQYF.

This clonotype came up many times. V usage is TRBV11-2 and J usage is TRBJ2-5, with TRBD1 as a possible D gene (6 bases). This CDR3 has 15 amino acids. Per germline, CDR1 SGHAT and CDR2 FQNNGV. V lost 1 base and J 3 bases, leaving 12 bases between the germline ends. As DNA, the CDR3 is TGTGCCAGCAGCTTAGGGACAGCTAGGAAAGAGACCCAGTACTTC. Its protein is CASSLGTARKETQYF.

At least ten counts were recorded for this clonotype. The chain uses TRBV12-3 or TRBV12-4 and TRBJ2-1; TRBD2 matches 7 bases. The CDR3 is 13 residues long. Losses at the gene ends were 5 bases for V and 10 bases for J; bases not matched to a gene: 8. CDR3 coding DNA: TGTGCCAGCAGTCCCAGCGGGGTGGGGGAGCAGTTCTTC. Amino acid sequence: CASSPSGVGEQFF.

This chain joins TRBV9 and TRBJ2-2; the match to TRBD2 covers 13 bases. Germline CDR1 reads SGDLS; CDR2 reads YYNGEE. The CDR3 has 19 residues. The ends lost 2 bases at V and 4 bases at J; junction bases unmatched: 11. The CDR3 nucleotides read TGTGCCAGCAGCGTCGGACTAGCGGGAGTCCGAGGTTGCACCGGGGAGCTGTTTTTT. Its translation: CASSVGLAGVRGCTGELFF. Based on the CDR3 plus reference TRBV9 and TRBJ2-2, the full variable domain is DSGVTQTPKHLITATGQRVTLRCSPRSGDLSVYWYQQSLDQGLQFLIQYYNGEERAKGNILERFSAQQFPDLHSELNLSSLELGDSALYFCASSVGLAGVRGCTGELFFGEGSRLTVL.

The table lists this clonotype with many counts. The V gene is TRBV3-1, the J gene TRBJ2-7, with 13 bases lining up with TRBD2. The CDR3 sequence is 14 residues long. Germline CDR1 and CDR2: LGHDT and YNNKEL (reference sequence). V was pared by 5 bases and J by 7 bases, with 5 bases of the junction left unmatched. CDR3 nucleotides: TGTGCCAGCAGCTGGACTAGCGGGAGTGAAGAGCAGTACTTC. Protein: CASSWTSGSEEQYF.

This clonotype has at least ten counts. The rearrangement joins TRBV4-3 to TRBJ2-1; 8 nucleotides line up with TRBD1. The CDR3 has 16 amino acids. The V and J ends lost 1 base and 8 bases, in that order; junction bases with no gene match: 10. Germline V CDR1 and CDR2: LGHNA, YSLEER. The CDR3 is CASSQGDRGRTDEQFF. DNA for the CDR3: TGCGCCAGCAGCCAAGGTGACAGGGGCCGGACGGATGAGCAGTTCTTC.

This clonotype showed up many times. The V call is TRBV2, the J call TRBJ2-1; D gene unclear. The length of the CDR3 is 15 residues. V lost 4 bases and J lost 4, with 14 bases in between. Per the germline V gene, CDR1 is SNHLY and CDR2 is FYNNEI. In nucleotides, the CDR3 is TGTGCCAGCAGTGCCCGAGGTGGAACGTACAATGAGCAGTTCTTC. It specifies CASSARGGTYNEQFF.

This clonotype came up a few times. V gene TRBV6-5 combines with J gene TRBJ1-1, with D perhaps TRBD1 (5 bases). Trimming cost V 5 bases and J 1 base, with 20 bases left between them. Germline CDR1 reads MNHEY; CDR2 reads SVGAGI. There are 17 residues in the CDR3. The CDR3 sequence is CASSGSGGSLENTEAFF. DNA of the CDR3: TGTGCCAGCAGTGGCTCGGGGGGTAGTTTGGAGAACACTGAAGCTTTCTTT.